What follows are 32 T cell receptor beta chains derived from one specimen sequenced in a study of blood T cell repertoires in COVID-19. The protocol was immunoSEQ multiplex PCR, while the TCRdb copy is restricted to in-frame clones and leaves out a portion. The table includes roughly 180,000 clones, about 80% detected once. Sequencing was done on a sample of PBMCs or T cells enriched from blood (not recorded which). Receptors were obtained from a man aged 50 or older who had recovered from COVID-19.

The chain links TRBV19 to TRBJ2-1; TRBD2 matches at 12 bases. Looked up from germline, CDR1 is LNHDA and CDR2 is SQIVND (reference sequence). V was clipped by 6 bases and J by 4 bases; unmatched bases: 7. There are 16 residues in the CDR3. The CDR3 DNA is TGTGCCAGTAGCCCGACTAGCGGGAGTCTTTACAATGAGCAGTTCTTC. Amino acids: CASSPTSGSLYNEQFF. Combining the CDR3 with reference TRBV19 and TRBJ2-1 gives the whole variable domain DGGITQSPKYLFRKEGQNVTLSCEQNLNHDAMYWYRQDPGQGLRLIYYSQIVNDFQKGDIAEGYSVSREKKESFPLTVTSAQKNPTAFYLCASSPTSGSLYNEQFFGPGTRLTVL.

The chain links TRBV2 to TRBJ2-3; maybe TRBD2 (6 bases). There are 15 residues in the CDR3. V was trimmed by 9 bases and J by 2 bases, leaving 18 bases between them. Germline CDR1 is SNHLY and CDR2 is FYNNEI. The CDR3 loop is CARLNPGGSTDTQYF. The CDR3, as DNA: TGTGCCAGACTGAACCCCGGGGGTTCCACAGATACGCAGTATTTT.

The chain links TRBV19 to TRBJ2-1; D not resolved. The germline V and J ends were trimmed by 0 bases and 8 bases, with 14 bases remaining between them. Germline V CDR1 and CDR2: LNHDA, SQIVND (reference sequence). This CDR3 is 15 amino acids long. The CDR3 region has the DNA TGTGCCAGTAGTATAGAGGCAGTAGCTATAGATGAGCAGTTCTTC. It specifies CASSIEAVAIDEQFF.

The chain has TRBV7-8 and TRBJ1-1, with 7 bases identical to TRBD1. The CDR3 spans 14 residues. CDR1 is SGHVS, CDR2 FQNEAQ, per germline. Trimming at V came to 8 bases and at J to 0 bases, leaving 6 bases not matched to a gene. CDR3 DNA sequence: TGTGCCAGCCGCGAGACAGGGCTGAACACTGAAGCTTTCTTT. Its translation: CASRETGLNTEAFF. The entire variable domain, with the rest obtained from reference TRBV7-8 and TRBJ1-1, is as follows: GAGVSQSPRYKVAKRGQDVALRCDPISGHVSLFWYQQALGQGPEFLTYFQNEAQLDKSGLPSDRFFAERPEGSVSTLKIQRTQQEDSAVYLCASRETGLNTEAFFGQGTRLTVV.

This sequence joins TRBV11-2 and TRBJ1-2; D uncertain. CDR1 and CDR2 (germline): SGHAT, FQNNGV. V was cut by 5 bases and J by 10 bases, with 11 bases left in between. The CDR3 runs to 11 residues. The chain's CDR3 is CASSLRNIYTF. The CDR3 DNA reads TGTGCCAGCAGCCTTCGAAACATCTACACCTTC. The variable domain in full, with the rest retrieved from reference TRBV11-2 and TRBJ1-2, is EAGVAQSPRYKIIEKRQSVAFWCNPISGHATLYWYQQILGQGPKLLIQFQNNGVVDDSQLPKDRFSAERLKGVDSTLKIQPAKLEDSAVYLCASSLRNIYTFGSGTRLTVV.

The chain employs TRBV28 and TRBJ2-1, with a tentative D call TRBD2 (6 bases). Germline values: CDR1 MDHEN, CDR2 SYDVKM. CDR3 size: 12 residues. The CDR3 sequence: CASQVAVNEQFF. In DNA form, the CDR3 reads TGTGCTTCGCAGGTAGCGGTGAATGAGCAGTTCTTC.

The rearrangement links TRBV30 to TRBJ1-2, with D possibly matching TRBD1 (5 bases). The length of the CDR3 is 14 residues. Germline CDR1 GTSNPN, CDR2 SVGIG (reference sequence). V lost 3 bases, J lost 3 bases, and 14 bases lay in between. In DNA form, the CDR3 reads TGTGCCTGGAGCTCCCTAGACAGTGACTATGGCTACACCTTC. Its protein product is CAWSSLDSDYGYTF.

This clone was detected a few times. The chain links TRBV4-2 to TRBJ2-5, with D tentatively TRBD2 (5 bases). Trimming shortened V by 4 bases and J by 4 bases, and 13 bases separated the two germline ends. CDR3 length equals 14 residues. The germline V gene encodes CDR1 LGHNA and CDR2 YNFKEQ. DNA for the CDR3: TGTGCCAGCAGCCCCAGCGGCCTCTCAGAGACCCAGTACTTC. It codes for CASSPSGLSETQYF.

The chain links TRBV27 to TRBJ2-3; 7 nucleotides match TRBD2. CDR3 length: 15 amino acids. V was pared by 4 bases and J by 1 base, with 5 bases of the junction left unmatched. Germline CDR1 reads MNHEY; CDR2 reads SMNVEV (reference sequence). For the CDR3, the DNA is TGTGCCAGCAGTTCGGGGGGTTCGGGCACAGATACGCAGTATTTT. Residues: CASSSGGSGTDTQYF.

The V gene is TRBV5-8, the J gene TRBJ1-4; 10 bases map to TRBD1. The ends lost 4 bases at V and 8 bases at J; junction bases unmatched: 8. This CDR3 is 15 amino acids long. Germline CDR1 and CDR2: SGHTS and YDEGEE. CDR3 nucleotide sequence: TGTGCCAGCAGCAAGACAGGGGGCCTAATGGAAAAACTGTTTTTT. It specifies CASSKTGGLMEKLFF. Drawing the rest from reference TRBV5-8 and TRBJ1-4, the complete variable domain is EAGVTQSPTHLIKTRGQQATLRCSPISGHTSVYWYQQALGLGLQFLLWYDEGEERNRGNFPPRFSGRQFPNYSSELNVNALELEDSALYLCASSKTGGLMEKLFFGSGTQLSVL.

The chain recombines TRBV24-1 with TRBJ2-1, with a possible D match to TRBD2 (5 bases). Between the trimmed V and J ends, which lost 9 bases and 9 bases, there was a span of 23 bases. In germline, CDR1 is KGHDR, CDR2 SFDVKD. CDR3 length equals 15 residues. This CDR3 reads CATSPGGPTIGEQFF. The CDR3 nucleotides are TGTGCCACCTCTCCCGGCGGGCCAACGATAGGTGAGCAGTTCTTC.

The chain has TRBV5-1 and TRBJ1-4, with no clear D. Trimming took off 2 bases at V and 0 bases at J, with 5 bases between the two ends. The germline gives CDR1 SGHRS, CDR2 YFSETQ. The CDR3 extends over 14 amino acids. The CDR3 DNA is TGCGCCAGCAGCTTCACTGCAACTAATGAAAAACTGTTTTTT. It translates to CASSFTATNEKLFF. The full variable domain, its missing parts supplied by reference TRBV5-1 and TRBJ1-4, is KAGVTQTPRYLIKTRGQQVTLSCSPISGHRSVSWYQQTPGQGLQFLFEYFSETQRNKGNFPGRFSGRQFSNSRSEMNVSTLELGDSALYLCASSFTATNEKLFFGSGTQLSVL.

J is TRBJ1-2 and V is TRBV7-9, with TRBD1 matching over 7 bases. CDR1 is SEHNR, CDR2 FQNEAQ, per germline (reference sequence). The CDR3 is 16 residues long. The V and J ends lost 5 bases and 3 bases, in that order; junction bases with no gene match: 12. CDR3 amino acids: CASSPISRTGDYGYTF. The DNA for the CDR3 is TGTGCCAGCAGCCCCATCAGCCGGACAGGAGACTATGGCTACACCTTC.

This chain joins TRBV27 and TRBJ2-5, with TRBD1 identical over 7 bases. The CDR3 sequence is 15 residues long. Per the germline V gene, CDR1 is MNHEY and CDR2 is SMNVEV (reference sequence). The trim removed 6 bases at V and 2 bases at J, leaving 9 bases unmatched. CDR3 coding DNA: TGTGCCAGCAGACGCCGGGACAGTTCACAAGAGACCCAGTACTTC. This sequence encodes CASRRRDSSQETQYF.

The chain links TRBV6-5 to TRBJ1-6; D is unresolved. Germline V gene data show CDR1 as MNHEY and CDR2 as SVGAGI. This CDR3 comprises 12 residues. The CDR3 sequence: CVTSSANSPLHF. The CDR3 DNA sequence: TGTGTCACGAGCTCCGCAAATTCACCCCTCCACTTT.

A remark on this clone: The same CDR3 is also encoded by other DNA sequences in this sample. The chain has TRBV19 and TRBJ2-3; 7 nucleotides align to TRBD2. Germline CDR1 is LNHDA and CDR2 is SQIVND (reference sequence). V lost 5 bases, J lost 0 bases, and 5 bases stayed unmatched. CDR3 size: 15 residues. The CDR3 is CASSGAGASTDTQYF. CDR3 in DNA: TGTGCCAGTAGTGGGGCGGGAGCTAGCACAGATACGCAGTATTTT.

The chain combines TRBV6-5 with TRBJ2-7; the match to TRBD1 covers 7 bases. This CDR3 region has 13 residues. Germline V gives CDR1 MNHEY, CDR2 SVGAGI. J was trimmed by 5 bases and V by 7 bases; bases with no gene match: 8. In DNA, the CDR3 is TGTGCCAGCACCCGGACAGGAACCGACGAGCAGTACTTC. Protein product: CASTRTGTDEQYF.

A remark on this clone: The germline gene is not matched at one end of the junction; a read error may be the cause. The rearrangement joins TRBV2 to TRBJ1-2, with TRBD1 identical over 7 bases. Germline CDR1 SNHLY, CDR2 FYNNEI. CDR3 size: 13 residues. The CDR3 sequence is CASHRQGFYDYTF. CDR3 nucleotide sequence: TGTGCCAGTCATAGACAGGGATTCTATGACTACACCTTC. The variable domain in full, completed from reference TRBV2 and TRBJ1-2, reads EPEVTQTPSHQVTQMGQEVILRCVPISNHLYFYWYRQILGQKVEFLVSFYNNEISEKSEIFDDQFSVERPDGSNFTLKIRSTKLEDSAMYFCASHRQGFYDYTFGSGTRLTVV.

This clone was seen a single time. The rearrangement joins TRBV7-3 to TRBJ1-1; D unresolved. V was pared by 4 bases and J by 1 base, with 7 bases between. Germline loops: CDR1 SGHTA, CDR2 FQGTGA. The CDR3 runs to 13 residues. The CDR3 DNA follows: TGTGCCAGCAGCTCAAGAGAGAACACTGAAGCTTTCTTT. It specifies CASSSRENTEAFF.

This clone was found once. The chain carries TRBV6-5 and TRBJ2-1; D gene ambiguous. In germline, CDR1 is MNHEY, CDR2 SVGAGI. V was pared by 4 bases and J by 3 bases, with 13 bases between. This CDR3 has 15 residues. The chain's CDR3 is CASSSKGGGYNEQFF. DNA for the CDR3: TGTGCCAGCAGTTCCAAAGGTGGCGGCTACAATGAGCAGTTCTTC.

The rearrangement links TRBV5-1 to TRBJ2-3; possible D gene TRBD2, 7 bases. The germline V gene encodes CDR1 SGHRS and CDR2 YFSETQ. CDR3 length: 17 amino acids. With 0 bases removed from V and 5 bases from J, the gap between germline ends came to 19 bases. CDR3 region: CASSLGPRGGDLDTQYF. CDR3 sequence (DNA): TGCGCCAGCAGCTTGGGTCCAAGGGGGGGCGATCTAGATACGCAGTATTTT.

This chain joins TRBV4-2 and TRBJ1-2, with a possible D match to TRBD1 (6 bases). Germline CDR1 LGHNA, CDR2 YNFKEQ. Trimming removed 0 bases at V and 8 bases at J, with 19 bases between. This CDR3 is 16 amino acids long. This CDR3 reads CASSQDQDGRGRGYTF. CDR3 coding DNA: TGTGCCAGCAGCCAAGATCAAGACGGCAGGGGAAGAGGCTACACCTTC.

This clone was detected only a few times. The J gene is TRBJ2-3, the V gene TRBV19; the match to TRBD1 covers 9 bases. The germline CDR1 and CDR2 sequences are LNHDA and SQIVND (reference sequence). This CDR3 is 14 amino acids long. V was clipped by 8 bases and J by 0 bases; unmatched bases: 3. CDR3 coding DNA: TGTGCCAGTGCGACAGGGGGAAGCACAGATACGCAGTATTTT. Its protein product is CASATGGSTDTQYF. Full variable domain (outside the CDR3, taken from reference TRBV19 and TRBJ2-3): DGGITQSPKYLFRKEGQNVTLSCEQNLNHDAMYWYRQDPGQGLRLIYYSQIVNDFQKGDIAEGYSVSREKKESFPLTVTSAQKNPTAFYLCASATGGSTDTQYFGPGTRLTVL.

This clone was seen only a few times. The V and J genes are TRBV6-5 and TRBJ2-5, with 9 bases that match TRBD1. V dropped 5 bases and J dropped 4; count of bases not matched to a gene: 5. The germline V gene encodes CDR1 MNHEY and CDR2 SVGAGI. The CDR3 runs to 14 residues. CDR3: CASSPTGGIETQYF. CDR3 DNA sequence: TGTGCCAGCAGTCCGACAGGGGGAATAGAGACCCAGTACTTC.

V gene TRBV28 combines with J gene TRBJ2-2; TRBD2 agrees at 11 bases. The CDR3 is 17 residues long. Germline values: CDR1 MDHEN, CDR2 SYDVKM. V gave up 4 bases and J gave up 0 bases; unmatched junction bases: 4. The CDR3 nucleotides are TGTGCCAGCAGTTCCGTAGCGGGGGGGCCGAACACCGGGGAGCTGTTTTTT. It is translated as CASSSVAGGPNTGELFF.

The chain has TRBV2 and TRBJ2-5, with D perhaps matching TRBD1 (5 bases). Germline V gives CDR1 SNHLY, CDR2 FYNNEI. The V end lost 6 bases, the J end lost 4 bases, and 12 bases lay between the germline ends. The CDR3 is made up of 13 amino acids. The CDR3 nucleotides are TGTGCCAGCAGGGTCCAGGGTAGAGAGACCCAGTACTTC. Encoded protein: CASRVQGRETQYF.

The chain links TRBV6-6 to TRBJ2-7; 16 bases align to TRBD2. The trim removed 5 bases at V and 5 bases at J, leaving 12 bases unmatched. The CDR3 spans 18 residues. Germline assignment: CDR1 MNHNY and CDR2 SVGAGI (reference sequence). As DNA, the CDR3 is TGTGCCAGCAGTCAACGTCCCGGGACTAGCGGGGGGGCCAACGAGCAGTACTTC. This translates into CASSQRPGTSGGANEQYF.

The chain has TRBV15 and TRBJ1-3; D is unclear. V was pared by 5 bases and J by 1 base, with 9 bases between. From germline, CDR1 is LNHNV and CDR2 YYDKDF (reference sequence). The CDR3 loop spans 14 amino acids. The CDR3 is CATSRAGSGNTIYF. CDR3 DNA sequence: TGTGCCACCAGCCGGGCGGGGTCTGGAAACACCATATATTTT.

The chain links TRBV28 to TRBJ1-1; TRBD1 agrees at 10 bases. The ends lost 5 bases at V and 6 bases at J; junction bases unmatched: 6. Germline-derived CDR1 and CDR2 are MDHEN and SYDVKM. This CDR3 region has 14 residues. As DNA, the CDR3 is TGTGCCAGCAGTCCCGGGGACAGGGGTTCTGAAGCTTTCTTT. Amino acids: CASSPGDRGSEAFF.

This clone was observed a handful of times. The rearrangement links TRBV27 to TRBJ2-3; TRBD1 might be the D (6 bases). V was clipped by 3 bases and J by 2 bases, with 15 bases between them. Germline-derived CDR1 and CDR2 are MNHEY and SMNVEV (reference sequence). The CDR3 spans 16 residues. The CDR3 spells CASSFGRGPLTDTQYF. The CDR3 DNA is TGTGCCAGCAGTTTCGGCAGGGGCCCTCTCACAGATACGCAGTATTTT.

This chain links TRBV2 with TRBJ1-1; D is possibly TRBD1 (5 bases). The CDR3 is made up of 14 amino acids. V lost 9 bases, J lost 0 bases, and 14 bases lay in between. Germline CDR1 SNHLY, CDR2 FYNNEI. CDR3: CASKGARMNTEAFF. The CDR3 DNA reads as TGTGCCAGTAAAGGGGCGCGCATGAACACTGAAGCTTTCTTT.

The J gene is TRBJ2-3, the V gene TRBV11-2, with D hard to call. The V gene's germline CDR1 is SGHAT and CDR2 FQNNGV. V was shortened by 5 bases and J by 1 base, with 10 bases between the two germline ends. CDR3 length: 14 residues. The CDR3 loop reads CASSPWRRTDTQYF. CDR3 coding DNA: TGTGCCAGCAGCCCTTGGAGACGCACAGATACGCAGTATTTT.